Listed below are T cell receptor beta chains from one sample, sequenced in a study of blood T cell repertoires in COVID-19. The repertoire was sequenced with immunoSEQ multiplex PCR; TCRdb's copy has only in-frame clones and lacks some. The repertoire holds approximately 90,000 clones, with 75% to 90% as singletons. Sequencing input: peripheral blood. The receptors stem from a woman older than 75 with acute or convalescent COVID-19. The CDR3 runs from the conserved cysteine through the conserved F or W. A D gene is named only where the DNA matches it firmly. The listing skips clone size in some rows; elsewhere it reads once, few, many or a size class.

TRBV3-1/TRBV3-2	-	TRBJ1-1	-	TGTGCCAGCAGCCAAGAATGGGACATCAGCACTGAAGCTTTCTTT	CASSQEWDISTEAFF
TRBV7-9	many	TRBJ2-7	-	TGTGCCAGCAGCTTAGCGATAGGACAGTCCTCCTACGAGCAGTACTTC	CASSLAIGQSSYEQYF
TRBV20-1	-	TRBJ1-3	TRBD1	TGCAGTGCTTCACAGGGGGGCACCATATATTTT	CSASQGGTIYF
TRBV4-1	-	TRBJ2-1	TRBD2	TGCGCCAGCAGCCAAGATCCTAGCGGGAGCTCCTACAATGAGCAGTTCTTC	CASSQDPSGSSYNEQFF
TRBV6-1	-	TRBJ2-1	-	TGTGCCAGCAGTTCCTGGACTGGTAATGAGCAGTTCTTC	CASSSWTGNEQFF
TRBV6-1	-	TRBJ2-1	TRBD1	TGTGCCAGCAGTGATGCCGGGACAGCCTACAATGAGCAGTTCTTC	CASSDAGTAYNEQFF
TRBV23-1	once	TRBJ2-2	-	TGCGCCAGCATCCAAAAGGGGCACAACACCGGGGAGCTGTTTTTT	CASIQKGHNTGELFF
TRBV5-8	-	TRBJ1-2	-	TGTGCCAGCAGCTTGAGGGGGAAGGGTGGCTACACCTTC	CASSLRGKGGYTF
TRBV6-5	-	TRBJ2-2	-	TGTGCCAGCAGAGGCAGGACGAACACCGGGGAGCTGTTTTTT	CASRGRTNTGELFF
TRBV19	-	TRBJ1-1	TRBD1	TGTGCCAGTAGTACCGACAGGGCGAACACTGAAGCTTTCTTT	CASSTDRANTEAFF
TRBV29-1	many	TRBJ1-1	-	TGCAGCGTTTCCGTGAACACTGAAGCTTTCTTT	CSVSVNTEAFF
TRBV2	-	TRBJ1-1	-	TGTGCCAGCAGTGATCCGGACATGAACACTGAAGCTTTCTTT	CASSDPDMNTEAFF
TRBV3-1/TRBV3-2	-	TRBJ2-7	TRBD1	TGTGCCAGCACCAGAGGACAGGGTCTCATCTACGAGCAGTACTTC	CASTRGQGLIYEQYF
TRBV3-1/TRBV3-2	-	TRBJ2-3	-	TGTGCCAGCGGTCCGGGAGACGTGGATGTTAGCACAGATACGCAGTATTTT	CASGPGDVDVSTDTQYF
TRBV24-1	-	TRBJ2-6	TRBD1	TGTGCCACCAGTGGCACAGGGGGCACTGGGGCCAACGTCCTGACTTTC	CATSGTGGTGANVLTF
TRBV25-1	-	TRBJ2-7	TRBD1	TGTGCCAGCAGTGCAACCAGGGTGGGACAGGACGAGCAGTACTTC	CASSATRVGQDEQYF
TRBV5-1	-	TRBJ1-1	-	TGCGCCAGCAGCTTGGGAGACAGACGAGGGGGATTTCCTGAAGCTTTCTTT	CASSLGDRRGGFPEAFF
TRBV7-2	-	TRBJ1-4	-	TGTGCCAGCAGCTTAGGTTGGGCCCGAAAACTGTTTTTT	CASSLGWARKLFF
TRBV10-3	once	TRBJ2-1	-	TGTGCCATCAAGAGGGCCTCTTACAATGAGCAGTTCTTC	CAIKRASYNEQFF
TRBV6-5	-	TRBJ1-5	-	TGTGCCAGCAGTCCCCCCGGACAGAACAATCAGCCCCAGCATTTT	CASSPPGQNNQPQHF
TRBV4-1	once	TRBJ2-7	-	TGCGCCAGCAGCCAAGATCCCAGCTCCTACGAGCAGTACTTC	CASSQDPSSYEQYF
TRBV3-1/TRBV3-2	-	TRBJ1-1	-	TGTGCCAGCAGCCGGGCCAAAGGGAGGGTGAACACTGAAGCTTTCTTT	CASSRAKGRVNTEAFF
TRBV5-6	-	TRBJ2-1	TRBD1	TGTGCCAGCAGCTTAAATGGACAGGGGGCCGAGCAGTTCTTC	CASSLNGQGAEQFF
TRBV6-5	-	TRBJ1-5	-	TGTGCCAGCAGTTTCAGGGGAGGGAACAATCAGCCCCAGCATTTT	CASSFRGGNNQPQHF
TRBV20-1	-	TRBJ2-7	-	TGCAGTGCTAGTGGAGACATATCCTACGAGCAGTACTTC	CSASGDISYEQYF
TRBV18	-	TRBJ2-5	TRBD1	TGTGCCAGCTCACCAGGGACAGCGGAGACCCAGTACTTC	CASSPGTAETQYF
TRBV5-1	-	TRBJ2-5	-	TGCGCCAGCAGCTTGGCTAGCGGGCAGGGGGGGACCCAGTACTTC	CASSLASGQGGTQYF
TRBV10-1	-	TRBJ1-2	-	TGCGCCAGCAGCGAATTCAGATACTATGGCTACACCTTC	CASSEFRYYGYTF
TRBV7-9	-	TRBJ2-3	TRBD2	TGTGCCAGCAGCTTAGACTCCGGGAGGGGGGGCACAGATACGCAGTATTTT	CASSLDSGRGGTDTQYF
TRBV9	once	TRBJ2-7	TRBD1	TGTGCCAGCAGCGTAGGATCAGGGGGCTCCTACGAGCAGTACTTC	CASSVGSGGSYEQYF
TRBV5-4	-	TRBJ1-4	TRBD1	TGTGCCAGCAGCCGCGGGACAGGGAACGAAAAACTGTTTTTT	CASSRGTGNEKLFF
TRBV11-2	-	TRBJ1-1	-	TGTGCCAGCAGCCCCCCGCTAGAAGCTTTCTTT	CASSPPLEAFF
TRBV28	few	TRBJ1-2	TRBD1	TGTGCCAGCAGTCGACCAGGACAGGGGGCGTCTTACAGGTCTGGCTACACCTTC	CASSRPGQGASYRSGYTF
TRBV19	once	TRBJ2-3	TRBD2	TGTGCCAGTAGTATTCTTGGGGGGGTCACAGATACGCAGTATTTT	CASSILGGVTDTQYF
TRBV28	-	TRBJ1-1	-	TGTGCCAGCAGTTTAATTACCCCCCGAGGCACTGAAGCTTTCTTT	CASSLITPRGTEAFF
TRBV10-3	-	TRBJ2-7	-	TGTGCCATCAGTGAGGGGGCTCCCTACGAGCAGTACTTC	CAISEGAPYEQYF
TRBV2	few	TRBJ1-1	TRBD1	TGTGCCAGCAGTGACAACAGGGGCCTGAACACTGAAGCTTTCTTT	CASSDNRGLNTEAFF
TRBV18	few	TRBJ2-2	-	TGTGCCAGCTCACCAACAGGGAAAACTTCGAACACCGGGGAGCTGTTTTTT	CASSPTGKTSNTGELFF
TRBV5-4	-	TRBJ2-5	TRBD2	TGTGCCAGCAGCTTACCGGGGGGGCCGCACAAAGAGACCCAGTACTTC	CASSLPGGPHKETQYF
TRBV5-6	-	TRBJ2-1	-	TGTGCCAGCAGCTTGGGGATTAGCGGCTACAATGAGCAGTTCTTC	CASSLGISGYNEQFF
TRBV5-6	-	TRBJ1-5	-	TGTGCCAGCAGCCACCGACAGTTTCAGCCCCAGCATTTT	CASSHRQFQPQHF
TRBV18	-	TRBJ2-3	-	TGTGCCAGCTCACTCCGGACAGCCCGGGATACGCAGTATTTT	CASSLRTARDTQYF
TRBV9	-	TRBJ2-1	TRBD2	TGTGCCAGCAGCCCCGGACTAGCGCTTACCTACAATGAGCAGTTCTTC	CASSPGLALTYNEQFF
TRBV5-1	-	TRBJ2-7	-	TGCGCCAGCAGCTTGGTAGCAGGGGGAGGCTACGAGCAGTACTTC	CASSLVAGGGYEQYF
TRBV11-2	-	TRBJ2-7	-	TGTGCCAGCAGCTTAGAGGGACACCGTTACGAGCAGTACTTC	CASSLEGHRYEQYF
TRBV5-1	-	TRBJ1-4	-	TGCGCCAGCAGCTTGGAGGGGGTCAGAACAGGGGAAAAACTGTTTTTT	CASSLEGVRTGEKLFF
TRBV3-1/TRBV3-2	-	TRBJ2-5	-	TGTGCCAGCAGCCAAGACAGGGAGACCCAGTACTTC	CASSQDRETQYF
TRBV11-2	-	TRBJ1-1	TRBD1	TGTGCCAGCAGCATCCTCGGGACAGGGGGCTTGGGCACTGAAGCTTTCTTT	CASSILGTGGLGTEAFF
TRBV4-1	-	TRBJ2-2	TRBD2	TGCGCCAGCAGCCAAGCCGGGGGGTGGCCCGGGGAGCTGTTTTTT	CASSQAGGWPGELFF
TRBV3-1/TRBV3-2	-	TRBJ2-7	-	TGTGCCAGCAGCCAGAGGGTGGGAGAGCAGTACTTC	CASSQRVGEQYF
TRBV18	-	TRBJ2-6	TRBD2	TGTGCCAGCTCACCGGGGGGGTCCGGGGCCAACGTCCTGACTTTC	CASSPGGSGANVLTF
TRBV19	-	TRBJ2-7	-	TGTGCCAGTAGCAGGGGTTTTTCCGGGTACGAGCAGTACTTC	CASSRGFSGYEQYF
TRBV19	few	TRBJ2-3	TRBD2	TGTGCCAGTAGTAGGCGGAGCGGGGGGTTAGATACGCAGTATTTT	CASSRRSGGLDTQYF
TRBV5-1	-	TRBJ1-2	-	TGCGCCAGCAGCTACAGCTATACTAACTATGGCTACACCTTC	CASSYSYTNYGYTF